These T cell receptor beta chains were read from a single sample in a study of CD8+ T cells in alopecia areata. Method: immunoSEQ multiplex PCR; TCRdb's copy keeps in-frame clones and lacks some. The data hold fewer than 200,000 clones, with roughly 66% observed a single time. Sequences were derived from CD8+ T cells sorted from blood, sampled at week 0. These TCRs come from a human donor with alopecia areata. Each CDR3 is given with its conserved first and last residue. A D gene is named only where the DNA matches it firmly. Part of the rows lack a size; the others show once, few, many or a class for expanded clones.

>NA|TRBV29-1|NA|TRBJ2-7|13
TGCAGCGTTCCCGGGGACTTTTCCTACGAGCAGTACTTC
CSVPGDFSYEQYF
>NA|TRBV9|NA|TRBJ2-1|13
TGTGCCAGCAGCGTAAGGGGGAGCGGTGAGCAGTTCTTC
CASSVRGSGEQFF
>NA|TRBV27|TRBD1|TRBJ2-7|15
TGTGCCAGCAGTTTAGGGACAGGGGGAGCCTACGAGCAGTACTTC
CASSLGTGGAYEQYF
>NA|TRBV7-9|TRBD2|TRBJ2-3|18
TGTGCCAGCAGCTTATTCGAACTAGCGGGTCCAAGCACAGATACGCAGTATTTT
CASSLFELAGPSTDTQYF
>NA|TRBV6-6|NA|TRBJ2-3|11
TGTGCCAGCAAAATTTCAGATACGCAGTATTTT
CASKISDTQYF
>NA|TRBV4-1|NA|TRBJ1-6|13
TGCGCCAGCAGCCAAGATACAAATTCACCCCTCCACTTT
CASSQDTNSPLHF
>NA|TRBV27|NA|TRBJ1-1|14
TGTGCCAGCAATTGGAACACAGGGAGCACTGAAGCTTTCTTT
CASNWNTGSTEAFF
>NA|TRBV2|NA|TRBJ2-4|14
TGTGCCAGCGGGGTCAAACTAGCCAAAAACATTCAGTACTTC
CASGVKLAKNIQYF
>NA|TRBV4-1|NA|TRBJ2-7|13
TGCGCCAGCAGCCAAGTAGTCTCCTACGAGCAGTACTTC
CASSQVVSYEQYF
>few|TRBV29-1|TRBD1|TRBJ2-1|15
TGCAGCGTTGAAGTTCGGGACAGGGATAACAATGAGCAGTTCTTC
CSVEVRDRDNNEQFF
>once|TRBV13|TRBD1|TRBJ2-3|17
TGTGCCAGCAGCTCAGGGGTAACGGACAGGGTGCGAGATACGCAGTATTTT
CASSSGVTDRVRDTQYF
>NA|TRBV7-9|TRBD1|TRBJ1-1|17
TGTGCCAGCAGCTCCCGCCTAGGGGGCGCATGGAACACTGAAGCTTTCTTT
CASSSRLGGAWNTEAFF
>NA|TRBV4-1|NA|TRBJ1-1|12
TGCGCCAGCAGCCGAGGGAACACTGAAGCTTTCTTT
CASSRGNTEAFF
>NA|TRBV5-6|NA|TRBJ2-7|13
TGTGCCAGCAGCTTGGGGACTTTTTGGGAGCAGTACTTC
CASSLGTFWEQYF
>NA|TRBV27|NA|TRBJ2-5|15
TGTGCCAGCAGTCGACTCTCGACGGGGCAAGAGACCCAGTACTTC
CASSRLSTGQETQYF
>NA|TRBV2|TRBD1|TRBJ1-2|15
TGTGCCAGCAATCGAGGGACAGGGGGAGGCTATGGCTACACCTTC
CASNRGTGGGYGYTF
>few|TRBV4-2|TRBD2|TRBJ2-5|18
TGTGCCAGCAGCCAAGGGCAGTCTAGCGGGGGGGTAGAGGAGACCCAGTACTTC
CASSQGQSSGGVEETQYF